The clone carrying this T cell receptor (beta chain) was seen at least ten times. Its cognate antigen is unknown. The data are from a study of CD8 T cells in ankylosing spondylitis. Overall study results and limits: With a CD8+ phenotype, disease-linked clones were relatively rare in peripheral blood.

The CDR3 is 14 amino acids. Trimming took off 3 bases at V and 2 bases at J, with 12 bases between the two ends. In germline, CDR1 is SGDLS, CDR2 YYNGEE. Quantitative barcoded 5'-RACE was used to prepare TCR beta libraries. Each CDR3 protein gets one entry after TCRdb re-called the 5' RACE reads with MiXCR. This table holds some 8,600 distinct CDR3 sequences, 3.9% found once. The chain is built from TRBV9 and TRBJ2-7, with D maybe TRBD2 (6 bases). This sequence was found in a female donor with ankylosing spondylitis or in good health (not recorded which). Sequencing was done on a sample of blood, either unsorted or a sorted T cell fraction (not recorded which). CDR3 DNA: TGTGCCAGCAGCGCGGGAGATGGGCCCTACGAGCAGTACTTC. Protein sequence: CASSAGDGPYEQYF.